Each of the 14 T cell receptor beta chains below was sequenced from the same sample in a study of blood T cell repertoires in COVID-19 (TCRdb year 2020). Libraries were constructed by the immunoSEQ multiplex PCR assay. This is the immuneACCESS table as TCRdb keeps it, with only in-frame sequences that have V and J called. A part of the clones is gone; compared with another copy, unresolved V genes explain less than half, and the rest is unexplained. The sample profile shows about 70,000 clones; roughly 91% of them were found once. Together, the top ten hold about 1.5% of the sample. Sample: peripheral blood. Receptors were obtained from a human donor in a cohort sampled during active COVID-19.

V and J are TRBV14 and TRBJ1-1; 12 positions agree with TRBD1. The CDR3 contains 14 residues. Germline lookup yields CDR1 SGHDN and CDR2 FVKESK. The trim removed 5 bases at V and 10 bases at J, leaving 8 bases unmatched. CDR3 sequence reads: CASSGGTGGAGAFF. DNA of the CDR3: TGTGCCAGCAGCGGAGGGACAGGGGGCGCGGGAGCTTTCTTT.

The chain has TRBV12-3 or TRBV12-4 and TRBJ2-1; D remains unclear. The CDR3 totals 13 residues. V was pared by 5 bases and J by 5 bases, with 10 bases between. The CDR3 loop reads CASSIIRNNEQFF. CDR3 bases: TGTGCCAGCAGTATTATCAGGAACAATGAGCAGTTCTTC.

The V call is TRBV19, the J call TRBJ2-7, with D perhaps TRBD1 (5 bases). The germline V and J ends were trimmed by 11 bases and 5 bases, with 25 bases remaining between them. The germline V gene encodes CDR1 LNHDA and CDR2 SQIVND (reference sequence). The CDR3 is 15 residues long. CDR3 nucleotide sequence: TGTGCCCTAGGGGCCCATTCGTGGTTGTGGGACGAGCAGTACTTC. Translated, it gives CALGAHSWLWDEQYF. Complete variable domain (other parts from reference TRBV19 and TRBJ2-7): DGGITQSPKYLFRKEGQNVTLSCEQNLNHDAMYWYRQDPGQGLRLIYYSQIVNDFQKGDIAEGYSVSREKKESFPLTVTSAQKNPTAFYLCALGAHSWLWDEQYFGPGTRLTVT.

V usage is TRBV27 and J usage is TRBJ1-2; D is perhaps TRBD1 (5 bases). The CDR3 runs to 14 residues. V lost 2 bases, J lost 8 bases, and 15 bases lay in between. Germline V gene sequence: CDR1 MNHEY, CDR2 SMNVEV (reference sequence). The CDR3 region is CASSLTKTVSGYTF. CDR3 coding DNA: TGTGCCAGCAGTTTAACTAAGACAGTTTCCGGCTACACCTTC.

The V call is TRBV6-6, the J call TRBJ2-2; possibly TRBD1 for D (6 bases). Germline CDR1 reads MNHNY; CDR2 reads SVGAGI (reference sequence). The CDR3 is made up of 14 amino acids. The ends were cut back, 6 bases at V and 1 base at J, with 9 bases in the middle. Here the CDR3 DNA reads TGTGCCAGCAGAAAGGGACAGAACACCGGGGAGCTGTTTTTT. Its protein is CASRKGQNTGELFF.

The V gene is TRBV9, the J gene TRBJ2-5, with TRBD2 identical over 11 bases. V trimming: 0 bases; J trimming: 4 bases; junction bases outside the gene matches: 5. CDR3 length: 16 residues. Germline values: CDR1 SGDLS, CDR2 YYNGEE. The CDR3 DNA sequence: TGTGCCAGCAGCGTAGGGGAAGGACTAGCGGGAGAGACCCAGTACTTC. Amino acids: CASSVGEGLAGETQYF. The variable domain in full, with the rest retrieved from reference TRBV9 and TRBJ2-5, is DSGVTQTPKHLITATGQRVTLRCSPRSGDLSVYWYQQSLDQGLQFLIQYYNGEERAKGNILERFSAQQFPDLHSELNLSSLELGDSALYFCASSVGEGLAGETQYFGPGTRLLVL.

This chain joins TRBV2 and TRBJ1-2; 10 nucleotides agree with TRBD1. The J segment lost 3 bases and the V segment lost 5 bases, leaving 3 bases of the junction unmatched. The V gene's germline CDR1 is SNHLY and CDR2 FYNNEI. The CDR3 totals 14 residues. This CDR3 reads CASSRQGADYGYTF. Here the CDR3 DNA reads TGTGCCAGCAGTCGACAGGGGGCCGACTATGGCTACACCTTC.

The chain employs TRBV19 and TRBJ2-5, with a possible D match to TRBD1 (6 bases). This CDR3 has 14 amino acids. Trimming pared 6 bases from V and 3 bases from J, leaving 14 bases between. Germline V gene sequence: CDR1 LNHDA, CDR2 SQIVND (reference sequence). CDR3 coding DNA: TGTGCCAGTAGATTGTCGGCAGGGGAAGAGACCCAGTACTTC. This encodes CASRLSAGEETQYF. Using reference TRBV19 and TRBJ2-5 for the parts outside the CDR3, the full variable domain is DGGITQSPKYLFRKEGQNVTLSCEQNLNHDAMYWYRQDPGQGLRLIYYSQIVNDFQKGDIAEGYSVSREKKESFPLTVTSAQKNPTAFYLCASRLSAGEETQYFGPGTRLLVL.

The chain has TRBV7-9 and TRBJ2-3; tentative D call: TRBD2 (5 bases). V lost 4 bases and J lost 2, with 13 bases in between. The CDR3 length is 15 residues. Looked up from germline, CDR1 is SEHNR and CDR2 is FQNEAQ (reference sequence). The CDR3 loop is CASSSTAEPTDTQYF. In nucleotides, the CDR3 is TGTGCCAGCAGCTCCACAGCGGAGCCCACAGATACGCAGTATTTT.

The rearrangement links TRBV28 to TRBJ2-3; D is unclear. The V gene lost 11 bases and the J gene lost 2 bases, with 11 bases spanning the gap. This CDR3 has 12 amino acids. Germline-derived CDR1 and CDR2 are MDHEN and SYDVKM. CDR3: CASRGYTDTQYF. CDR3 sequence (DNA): TGTGCCTCAAGAGGTTACACAGATACGCAGTATTTT. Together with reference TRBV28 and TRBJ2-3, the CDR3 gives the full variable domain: DVKVTQSSRYLVKRTGEKVFLECVQDMDHENMFWYRQDPGLGLRLIYFSYDVKMKEKGDIPEGYSVSREKKERFSLILESASTNQTSMYLCASRGYTDTQYFGPGTRLTVL.

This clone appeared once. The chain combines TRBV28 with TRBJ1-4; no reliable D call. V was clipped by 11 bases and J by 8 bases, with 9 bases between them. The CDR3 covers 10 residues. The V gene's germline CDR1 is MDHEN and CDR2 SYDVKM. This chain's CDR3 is CAGGREKLFF. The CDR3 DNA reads TGTGCCGGCGGAAGAGAAAAACTGTTTTTT.

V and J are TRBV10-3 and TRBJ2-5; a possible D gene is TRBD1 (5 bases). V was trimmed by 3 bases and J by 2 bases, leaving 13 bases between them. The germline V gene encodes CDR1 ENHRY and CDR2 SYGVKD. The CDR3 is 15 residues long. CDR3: CAISDSVRDQETQYF. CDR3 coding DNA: TGTGCCATCAGTGATTCCGTCAGGGATCAAGAGACCCAGTACTTC.

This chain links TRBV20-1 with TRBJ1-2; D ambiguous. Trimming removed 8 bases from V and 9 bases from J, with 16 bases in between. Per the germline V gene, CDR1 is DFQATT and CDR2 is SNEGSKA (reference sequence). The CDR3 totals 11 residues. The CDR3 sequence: CSLAGDPSYTF. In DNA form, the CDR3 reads TGCAGTTTAGCCGGGGATCCGAGCTACACCTTC.

CDR3 in amino acids: CASSPSRAEAFF. The DNA for the CDR3 is TGTGCCAGCAGTCCCTCCAGGGCTGAAGCTTTCTTT. The chain uses TRBV28 and TRBJ1-1, with D perhaps matching TRBD1 (5 bases). The length of the CDR3 is 12 residues. The germline V and J ends were trimmed by 5 bases and 6 bases, with 10 bases remaining between them. Looked up from germline, CDR1 is MDHEN and CDR2 is SYDVKM.